Sequencing of this TCR beta chain was carried out in a study of T cell changes during pregnancy in multiple sclerosis. TCRdb's copy holds only in-frame clones and misses some; the assay was immunoSEQ multiplex PCR. The data contain about 67,000 clones, about 91% of them singletons. Germline V gene lookup returns CDR1 LNHDA and CDR2 SQIVND (reference sequence). Between the trimmed V and J ends, which lost 3 bases and 2 bases, there was a span of 13 bases. The CDR3 has 15 amino acids. Sequencing used peripheral blood, obtained after pregnancy. The TCR sequence derives from a female donor with multiple sclerosis, enrolled in a pregnancy study. V usage is TRBV19 and J usage is TRBJ1-2; possibly TRBD1 for D (5 bases). CDR3 sequence: CASSMRKGQNYGYTF. The CDR3 DNA reads TGTGCCAGTAGTATGAGGAAGGGGCAGAACTATGGCTACACCTTC. Drawing the rest from reference TRBV19 and TRBJ1-2, the complete variable domain is DGGITQSPKYLFRKEGQNVTLSCEQNLNHDAMYWYRQDPGQGLRLIYYSQIVNDFQKGDIAEGYSVSREKKESFPLTVTSAQKNPTAFYLCASSMRKGQNYGYTFGSGTRLTVV.